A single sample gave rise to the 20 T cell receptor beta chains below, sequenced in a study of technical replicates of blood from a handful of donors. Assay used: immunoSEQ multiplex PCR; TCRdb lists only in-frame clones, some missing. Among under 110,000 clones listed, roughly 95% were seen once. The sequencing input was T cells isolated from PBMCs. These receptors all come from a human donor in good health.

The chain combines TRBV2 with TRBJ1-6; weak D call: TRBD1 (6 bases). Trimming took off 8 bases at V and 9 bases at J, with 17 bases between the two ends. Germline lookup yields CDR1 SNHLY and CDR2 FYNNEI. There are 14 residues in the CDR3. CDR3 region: CASSRGAGSSPLHF. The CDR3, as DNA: TGTGCCAGCTCTCGGGGGGCGGGGAGTTCACCCCTCCACTTT. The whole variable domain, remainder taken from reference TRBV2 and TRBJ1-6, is EPEVTQTPSHQVTQMGQEVILRCVPISNHLYFYWYRQILGQKVEFLVSFYNNEISEKSEIFDDQFSVERPDGSNFTLKIRSTKLEDSAMYFCASSRGAGSSPLHFGNGTRLTVT.

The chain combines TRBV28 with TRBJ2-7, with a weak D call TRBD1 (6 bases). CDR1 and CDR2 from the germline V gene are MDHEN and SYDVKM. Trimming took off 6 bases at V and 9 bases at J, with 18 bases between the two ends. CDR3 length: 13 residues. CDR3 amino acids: CASSPGQTPLQYF. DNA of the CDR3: TGTGCCAGCAGCCCAGGACAGACCCCGTTGCAGTACTTC.

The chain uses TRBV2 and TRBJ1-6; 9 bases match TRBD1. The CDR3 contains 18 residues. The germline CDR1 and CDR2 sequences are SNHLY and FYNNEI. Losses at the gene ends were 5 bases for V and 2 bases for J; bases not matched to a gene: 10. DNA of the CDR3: TGTGCCAGCAGTCCTTCCCCGGGACAGGGAGCCTATAATTCACCCCTCCACTTT. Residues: CASSPSPGQGAYNSPLHF.

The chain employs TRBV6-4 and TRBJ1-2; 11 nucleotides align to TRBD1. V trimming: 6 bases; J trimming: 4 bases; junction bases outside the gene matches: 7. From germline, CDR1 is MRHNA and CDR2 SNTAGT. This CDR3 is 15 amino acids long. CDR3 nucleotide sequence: TGTGCCAGCAGATCAACCGGGACAGGGGGCTATGGCTACACCTTC. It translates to CASRSTGTGGYGYTF.

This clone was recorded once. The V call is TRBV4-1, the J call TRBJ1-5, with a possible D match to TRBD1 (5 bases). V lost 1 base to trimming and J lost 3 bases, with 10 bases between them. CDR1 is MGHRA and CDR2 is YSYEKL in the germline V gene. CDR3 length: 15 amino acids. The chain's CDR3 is CASSQVVQVNQPQHF. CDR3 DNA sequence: TGCGCCAGCAGCCAAGTGGTACAGGTCAATCAGCCCCAGCATTTT.

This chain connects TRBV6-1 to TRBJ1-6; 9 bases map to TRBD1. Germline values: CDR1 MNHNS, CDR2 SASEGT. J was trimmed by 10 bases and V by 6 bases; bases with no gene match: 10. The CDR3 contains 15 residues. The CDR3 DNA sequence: TGTGCCAGCAGCGATAGGGACAGGGATTTATCACCCCTCCACTTT. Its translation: CASSDRDRDLSPLHF.

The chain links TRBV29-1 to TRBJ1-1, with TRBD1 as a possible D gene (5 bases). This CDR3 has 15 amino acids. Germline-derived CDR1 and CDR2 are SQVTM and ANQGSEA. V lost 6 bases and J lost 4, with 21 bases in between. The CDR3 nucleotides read TGCAGCGTCAACGTGGGGCCCGGGCCGGGCACTGAAGCTTTCTTT. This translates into CSVNVGPGPGTEAFF.

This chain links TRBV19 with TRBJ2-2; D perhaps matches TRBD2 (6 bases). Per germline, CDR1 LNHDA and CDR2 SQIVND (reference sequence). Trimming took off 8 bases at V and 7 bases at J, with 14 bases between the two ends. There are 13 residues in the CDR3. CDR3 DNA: TGTGCCAGTTCCGGGACTCCAGGCGGGGAGCTGTTTTTT. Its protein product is CASSGTPGGELFF.

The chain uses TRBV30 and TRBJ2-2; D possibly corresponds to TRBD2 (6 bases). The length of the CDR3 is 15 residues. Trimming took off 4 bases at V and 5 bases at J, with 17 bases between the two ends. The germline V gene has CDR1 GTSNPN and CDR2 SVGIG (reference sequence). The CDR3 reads CAWTVRLATTGELFF. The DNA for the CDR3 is TGTGCCTGGACGGTCAGGCTAGCGACGACCGGGGAGCTGTTTTTT. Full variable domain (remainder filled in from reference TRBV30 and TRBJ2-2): SQTIHQWPATLVQPVGSPLSLECTVEGTSNPNLYWYRQAAGRGLQLLFYSVGIGQISSEVPQNLSASRPQDRQFILSSKKLLLSDSGFYLCAWTVRLATTGELFFGEGSRLTVL.

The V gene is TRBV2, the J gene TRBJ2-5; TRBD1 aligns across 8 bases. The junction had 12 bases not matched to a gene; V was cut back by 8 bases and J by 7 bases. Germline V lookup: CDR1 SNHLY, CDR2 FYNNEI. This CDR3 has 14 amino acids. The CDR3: CASRLQGVFGTQYF. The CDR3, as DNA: TGTGCCAGCCGGTTACAGGGGGTTTTCGGGACCCAGTACTTC.

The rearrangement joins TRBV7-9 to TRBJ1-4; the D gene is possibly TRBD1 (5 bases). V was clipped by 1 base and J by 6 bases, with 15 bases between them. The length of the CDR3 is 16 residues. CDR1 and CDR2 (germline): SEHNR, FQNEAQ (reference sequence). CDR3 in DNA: TGTGCCAGCAGCTTAGTGACGGCAAAAGGGGATGAAAAACTGTTTTTT. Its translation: CASSLVTAKGDEKLFF.

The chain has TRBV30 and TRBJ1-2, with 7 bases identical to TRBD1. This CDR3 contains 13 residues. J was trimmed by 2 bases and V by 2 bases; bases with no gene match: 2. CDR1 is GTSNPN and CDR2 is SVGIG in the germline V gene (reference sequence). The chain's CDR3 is CAWSMDRNYGYTF. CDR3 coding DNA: TGTGCCTGGAGTATGGACAGGAACTATGGCTACACCTTC.

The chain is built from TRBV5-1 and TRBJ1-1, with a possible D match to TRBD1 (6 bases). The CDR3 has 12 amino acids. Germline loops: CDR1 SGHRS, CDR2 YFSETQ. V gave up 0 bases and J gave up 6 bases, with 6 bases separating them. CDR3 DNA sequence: TGCGCCAGCAGCTTGGAGGGGGCTGAAGCTTTCTTT. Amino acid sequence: CASSLEGAEAFF. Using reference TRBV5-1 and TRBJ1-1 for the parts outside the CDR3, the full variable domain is KAGVTQTPRYLIKTRGQQVTLSCSPISGHRSVSWYQQTPGQGLQFLFEYFSETQRNKGNFPGRFSGRQFSNSRSEMNVSTLELGDSALYLCASSLEGAEAFFGQGTRLTVV.

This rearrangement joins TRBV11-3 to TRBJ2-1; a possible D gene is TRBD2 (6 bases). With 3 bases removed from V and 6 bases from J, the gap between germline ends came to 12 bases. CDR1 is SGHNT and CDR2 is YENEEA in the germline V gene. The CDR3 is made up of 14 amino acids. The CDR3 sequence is CASSFPGSGNEQFF. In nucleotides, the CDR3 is TGTGCCAGCAGCTTCCCCGGGAGTGGCAATGAGCAGTTCTTC.

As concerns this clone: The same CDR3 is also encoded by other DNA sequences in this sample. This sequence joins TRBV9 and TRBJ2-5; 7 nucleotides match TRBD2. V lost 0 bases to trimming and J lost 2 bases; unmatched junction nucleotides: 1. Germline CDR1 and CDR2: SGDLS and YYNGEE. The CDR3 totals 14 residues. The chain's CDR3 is CASSVEGLQETQYF. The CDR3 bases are TGTGCCAGCAGCGTAGAGGGACTACAAGAGACCCAGTACTTC. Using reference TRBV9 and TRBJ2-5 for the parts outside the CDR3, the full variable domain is DSGVTQTPKHLITATGQRVTLRCSPRSGDLSVYWYQQSLDQGLQFLIQYYNGEERAKGNILERFSAQQFPDLHSELNLSSLELGDSALYFCASSVEGLQETQYFGPGTRLLVL.

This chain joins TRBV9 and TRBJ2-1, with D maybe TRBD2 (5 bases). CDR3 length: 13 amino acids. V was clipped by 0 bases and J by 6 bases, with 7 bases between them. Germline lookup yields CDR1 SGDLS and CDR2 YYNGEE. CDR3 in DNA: TGTGCCAGCAGCGTAGGCGGGTTCAATGAGCAGTTCTTC. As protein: CASSVGGFNEQFF.

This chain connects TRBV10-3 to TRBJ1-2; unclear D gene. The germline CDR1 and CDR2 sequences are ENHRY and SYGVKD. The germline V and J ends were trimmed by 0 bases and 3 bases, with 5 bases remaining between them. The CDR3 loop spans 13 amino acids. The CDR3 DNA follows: TGTGCCATCAGTGAGTCGGCAGACTATGGCTACACCTTC. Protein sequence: CAISESADYGYTF.

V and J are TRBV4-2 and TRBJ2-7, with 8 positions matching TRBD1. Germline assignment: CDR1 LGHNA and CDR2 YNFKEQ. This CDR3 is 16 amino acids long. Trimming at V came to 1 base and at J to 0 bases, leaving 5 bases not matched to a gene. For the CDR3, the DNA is TGTGCCAGCAGCCAAGCAAGGACAGGGAGCTCCTACGAGCAGTACTTC. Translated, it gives CASSQARTGSSYEQYF.

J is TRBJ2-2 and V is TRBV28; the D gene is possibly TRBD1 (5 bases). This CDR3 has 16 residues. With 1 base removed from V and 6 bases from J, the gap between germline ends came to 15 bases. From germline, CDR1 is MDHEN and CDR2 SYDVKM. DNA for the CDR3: TGTGCCAGCAGTTTATACCCACTCGACAGTCCCGGGGAGCTGTTTTTT. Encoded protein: CASSLYPLDSPGELFF.

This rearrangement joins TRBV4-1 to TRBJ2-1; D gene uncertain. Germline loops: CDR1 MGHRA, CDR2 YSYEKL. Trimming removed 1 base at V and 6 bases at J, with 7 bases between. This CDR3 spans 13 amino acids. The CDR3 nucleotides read TGCGCCAGCAGCCAAGTCGCAGTCAATGAGCAGTTCTTC. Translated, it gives CASSQVAVNEQFF.